This T cell receptor (beta chain) originates from a study of blood T cell repertoires in COVID-19. The wider study: COVID-19 samples collected from the United States, Italy and Spain covered acute and convalescent phases. From T cells, B-cell-depleted T cells, or PBMCs came the material, which was cDNA or gDNA.

In the source study's methods: The assay estimated nucleated cells by amplifying reference gene primers. This table comes from immunoSEQ multiplex PCR, and its TCRdb copy is limited to in-frame clones, with some not included. V and J calls and clone size come straight from that table; D and trimming were deduced from the DNA. The repertoire holds about 47,000 clones, with about 63% as singletons. V lost 2 bases and J lost 5, with 10 bases in between. Per germline, CDR1 ENHRY and CDR2 SYGVKD. This CDR3 is built from 14 residues. The sequence was obtained from a woman in her 70s with acute or convalescent COVID-19. The specimen sequenced was peripheral blood. The chain carries TRBV10-3 and TRBJ2-1; no clear D. CDR3 DNA sequence: TGTGCCATCAGTGAGACTAACCGGGACAATGAGCAGTTCTTC. Its protein product is CAISETNRDNEQFF.